Following are 2 T cell receptor beta chains from one sample sequenced in a study of read filtering for tumor transcriptome and immune sequencing. The library was built from about 370 ng RNA with molecular barcoded adaptors for alpha/delta and beta/gamma chains. Each CDR3 protein is one row after TCRdb ran MiXCR on the reads. The sample shows 46,000 or so distinct CDR3 sequences, approximately 19% of them seen only once. Sequencing was done on a sample of a population of CD138-negative cells sorted from bone marrow. The receptor source for this set is a donor over 35 with multiple myeloma.

This clonotype was recorded at least ten times. The chain has TRBV27 and TRBJ2-6, with 8 bases matching TRBD1. The V gene end was trimmed by 2 bases and the J gene end by 4 bases; junction bases not matched to a gene: 7. CDR3 length: 17 amino acids. Germline V gene data show CDR1 as MNHEY and CDR2 as SMNVEV (reference sequence). The CDR3 DNA reads as TGTGCCAGCAGTTTACGGGGACAGGTGTTCGGGGCCAACGTCCTGACTTTC. Its protein is CASSLRGQVFGANVLTF.

The gene calls are TRBV12-3 or TRBV12-4 and TRBJ2-1; D is perhaps TRBD2 (5 bases). CDR3 length: 13 residues. V was shortened by 6 bases and J by 10 bases, with 16 bases between the two germline ends. This CDR3 is CASRLTREGEQFF. DNA of the CDR3: TGTGCCAGCAGGCTTACTAGAGAAGGCGAGCAGTTCTTC.